The entry below gives a single TCR beta chain sequence along with its context. The antigen it binds to is not known. No much larger clone exists at a distance of one base, and base qualities are not known. TCRbeta CDR3 regions were amplified from genomic DNA using the immunoSEQ Assay, a bias-controlled multiplex PCR. The study's processing was this. The number of nucleated cells in each sample was estimated by amplification of reference gene primers within the assay. Sequence reads were collapsed and filtered to measure the absolute abundance of every unique TCRbeta CDR3 rearrangement. Productive Simpson clonality was computed per sample as the square root of Simpson's diversity index over productive rearrangements. In its TCRdb copy, this immuneACCESS table keeps in-frame sequences only and misses some clones. Where compared with another copy, unresolved V genes explain less than half of these, and the others have no known cause. The V and J calls and the clone size are those of that table, but D and trimming were determined from the DNA. The sample table contains some 67,000 clones; only one count was recorded for 90% of them. Approximately 5% of the sample rests with the top ten.

Each collaborating institution followed its own protocols to collect whole blood in K2EDTA tubes. For TCRbeta analysis, collaborators shipped samples in one of three forms: frozen whole blood, isolated PBMCs, or DNA extracted from either of those sample types. V was cut back by 0 bases and J by 5 bases, leaving a gap of 7 bases between them. Spanning cysteine to phenylalanine, the CDR3 consists of 13 amino acids. The kept DNA is CDR3 alone, 39 bases in frame from the first base. From the germline V gene, CDR1 is SGHRS and CDR2 is YFSETQ. The source of the sample is a study of blood T cell repertoires in COVID-19 (TCRdb year 2020). Study-level background: Samples from collaborators originated in the United States, Italy and Spain and spanned both the acute and convalescent phases of COVID-19. Samples came from the ongoing ImmuneRACE study (first 160 participants) plus 1,254 subjects from 6 global collaborators. HLA class I and class II types, where available, came from metadata supplied by the sample provider rather than from assay-based typing. The material from the prospective study consisted of cDNA or gDNA derived from T cells, B-cell-depleted T cells, or PBMCs. Sample metadata almost always included a de-identified subject ID, COVID-19 status, age in years and sex. The repertoires were made available in a free public database intended to serve as a resource for research on the immune response to SARS-CoV-2. Deeply sampled blood TCRbeta repertoires from subjects exposed to, actively infected with, or recovered from COVID-19 were included in the dataset.

Points the paper makes about the study in general: Clinical and demographic metadata were provided uncurated, with the amount varying by source and participant.

The TCR originated in a woman aged 18-29 years with acute or convalescent COVID-19. Sequencing used peripheral blood. This chain joins TRBV5-1 to TRBJ2-3; tentative D gene TRBD2, with 5 bases matching. The CDR3 region: CASSLGGRDTQYF. The nucleotides read TGCGCCAGCAGCTTGGGAGGGAGAGATACGCAGTATTTT.